The TCR beta chain described here comes from a study of shared clonotypes between healthy human individuals. Germline-derived CDR1 and CDR2 are MDHEN and SYDVKM. Germline trimming cut 7 bases from V and 7 bases from J; bases unmatched to any gene: 9. There are 14 residues in the CDR3. With ten immunoSEQ deep assay plates, unsorted PBMC DNA underwent sequencing. The protocol was immunoSEQ multiplex PCR, while the TCRdb copy is restricted to in-frame clones and leaves out a portion. The profile shows roughly 490,000 clones, around three quarters of them singletons. Sequences were obtained from PBMCs. This chain uses TRBV28 with TRBJ2-1, with 8 bases identical to TRBD2. The clonotype originates from a woman between 40 and 50 years old in good health. Some clones in this sample may be carry-over from other donors' samples. The CDR3 reads CASNSGSIKNEQFF. CDR3 nucleotides: TGTGCCAGCAACAGCGGGAGTATTAAGAATGAGCAGTTCTTC.